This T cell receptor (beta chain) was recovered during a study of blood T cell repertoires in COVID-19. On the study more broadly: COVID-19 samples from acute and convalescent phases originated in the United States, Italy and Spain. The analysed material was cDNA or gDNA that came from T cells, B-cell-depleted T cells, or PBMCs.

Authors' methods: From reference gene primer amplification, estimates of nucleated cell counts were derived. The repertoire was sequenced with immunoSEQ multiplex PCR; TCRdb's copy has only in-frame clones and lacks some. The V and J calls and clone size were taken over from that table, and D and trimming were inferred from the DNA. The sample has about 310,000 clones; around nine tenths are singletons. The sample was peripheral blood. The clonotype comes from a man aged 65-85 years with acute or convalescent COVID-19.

In DNA form, the CDR3 reads TGCAGCGTTGATATGGGACAGGCTAGTTCCGAGCAGTACTTC. This gives the protein CSVDMGQASSEQYF. The gene calls are TRBV29-1 and TRBJ2-7; TRBD1 matches 8 bases. J was trimmed by 6 bases and V by 3 bases; bases with no gene match: 10. The CDR3 has 14 residues. In germline, CDR1 is SQVTM, CDR2 ANQGSEA.